Sequencing of this T cell receptor beta chain was carried out in a study of memory CD4+ T cells and cytomegalovirus serostatus. Study observations and caveats: About 40% of the roughly 160 known CMV-associated TCRbeta sequences appeared in CD4+ memory.

The V end lost 1 base, the J end lost 2 bases, and 7 bases lay between the germline ends. The germline CDR1 and CDR2 sequences are SGHTA and FQGTGA. This CDR3 comprises 14 residues. The sort gate was single viable CD3+CD4+CD8-CD45RO+ cells for memory CD4+ T cells. This clone occurred a few times. Its specificity is not known. Study processing details: After removing out-of-frame reads, under 2.5 million distinct TCRbeta sequences remained. TCRdb's copy holds only in-frame clones and misses some; the assay was immunoSEQ multiplex PCR. That table gives V, J and clone size, and the DNA gave D and trimming. Of about 26,000 clones listed, under 85% are singletons.

The sequencing input was memory CD4+ T cells from blood. This clonotype was sampled from an adult in good health and CMV-seronegative. This sequence joins TRBV7-3 and TRBJ2-3; TRBD2 is a possible D gene (5 bases). The CDR3 loop is CASSLNGVTDTQYF. DNA for the CDR3: TGTGCCAGCAGCTTAAACGGGGTCACAGATACGCAGTATTTT.